This T cell receptor beta chain derives from a study of T-cell reconstitution after alpha-beta-depleted transplantation in children. Construction of the TCRbeta library involved unique molecular identifiers. TCRdb recomputed calls from the PCR reads with MiXCR, one row per CDR3 protein. The repertoire consists of over 400,000 distinct CDR3 sequences, with around 13% occurring once and the leading ten covering under 7%. The CDR3 runs to 15 residues. Germline values: CDR1 SGHRS, CDR2 YFSETQ. The V gene end was trimmed by 2 bases and the J gene end by 1 base; junction bases not matched to a gene: 1. This clonotype occurred many times.

Specimen: PBMCs from the stem cell graft donor, collected from the stem cell graft. The receptor was derived from a human donor who donated a stem cell graft to a child with combined immunodeficiency. This chain uses TRBV5-1 with TRBJ2-2, with 8 bases identical to TRBD2. CDR3 nucleotides: TGCGCCAGCAGCTTAAGCGGGGGGAACACCGGGGAGCTGTTTTTT. This gives the protein CASSLSGGNTGELFF.